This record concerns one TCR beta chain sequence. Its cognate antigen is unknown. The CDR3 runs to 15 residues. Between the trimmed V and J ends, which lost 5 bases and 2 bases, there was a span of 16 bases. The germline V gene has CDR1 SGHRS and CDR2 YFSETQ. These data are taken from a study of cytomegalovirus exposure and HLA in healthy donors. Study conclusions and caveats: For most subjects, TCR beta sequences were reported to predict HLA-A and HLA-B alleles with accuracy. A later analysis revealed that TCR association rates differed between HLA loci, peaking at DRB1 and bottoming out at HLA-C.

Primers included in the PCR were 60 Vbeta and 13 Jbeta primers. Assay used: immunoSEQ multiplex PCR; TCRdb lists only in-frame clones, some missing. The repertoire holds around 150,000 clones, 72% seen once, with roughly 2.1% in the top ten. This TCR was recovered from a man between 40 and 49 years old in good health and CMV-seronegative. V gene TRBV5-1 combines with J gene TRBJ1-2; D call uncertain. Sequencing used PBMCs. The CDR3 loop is CASSFSSLQNYGYTF. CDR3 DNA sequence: TGCGCCAGCAGTTTTTCTTCGTTACAGAACTATGGCTACACCTTC.